The sequence of this TCR beta chain was determined in a study of early T cells in non-severe SARS-CoV-2 infection (dated by TCRdb to the early 2020s). Background for the entire study: Because TCR sequencing relied on bulk RNA taken from unsorted whole blood, pairing of alpha and beta chains was not possible. Study-level results and caveats: VDJdb matching was skewed toward anti-spike CD8 responses, so virus-specific expansions were likely underestimated and private and CD4 specificities were missed.

Set within a cohort of healthcare workers in London, UK, this nested case-control study involved weekly PCR testing of nasopharyngeal swabs along with blood sampling. Healthcare workers were recruited between 23 and 31 March 2020, during the week of the UK lockdown, and were followed weekly for up to 16 weeks. Points on this clonotype: What antigen it recognizes has not been identified. No base-level quality is on record; no much larger clone is a single base apart.

The library was made by 5' RACE. The run used a NextSeq 500. To correct for sequencing error and PCR bias, the TCR library protocol tagged individual cDNA molecules with unique molecular identifiers. Both TCR alpha and beta chains were sequenced, and tight co-correlation was observed between alpha and beta sequence abundances in each sample. Per the source publication's procedure: Decombinator V4 was used to perform V gene, J gene and CDR3 annotation of TCR sequences. Expanded TCRs were defined as changing significantly between any two time points under a Poisson model with p below 0.0001. TCR abundances were normalised to the total number of TCRs sequenced per sample and expressed as counts per million. MAIT TCRs were defined by TRAV1-2 paired with TRAJ12, TRAJ20 or TRAJ33, and iNKT TCRs by TRAV10 paired with TRAJ18. VDJdb, accessed on 1 November 2021, was searched for TCRs annotated for CMV, EBV and SARS-CoV-2, and TCRs annotated for more than one antigen were excluded. TCRdb reran the public reads through fastp at Q25 and MiXCR, keeping productive beta chains. Each entry merges the rows of one CDR3 protein and shows their most common DNA and genes. In this record, the V and J calls reflect TCRdb's handling and not the investigators' own analysis. The sample contains tens of thousands of distinct CDR3 sequences, approximately 10% of them found a single time. The leading ten clones occupy over 5% of the sample.

Its CDR3 holds 12 amino acids, cysteine through phenylalanine. Only the CDR3 region is kept as DNA, spanning 36 bases read in frame from base 1. Per the germline V gene (reference sequence), GTSNPN is the CDR1 and SVGIG is the CDR2. For this chain, trimming is 8 bases at the V end and 8 bases at the J end, and the number of junction bases without a gene match is 10. The V and J segments used are TRBV30 and TRBJ1-2, with 8 bases aligning to TRBD1. The specimen sequenced was whole blood. This sequence was found in an adult who was a healthcare worker with PCR-confirmed SARS-CoV-2 infection or an uninfected control (not recorded which). The CDR3 has the sequence CALKYDRGGYTF. In nucleotide form, the sequence is TGTGCCCTTAAGTACGACAGGGGCGGCTACACCTTC. When the CDR3 is completed using the reference TRBV30 and TRBJ1-2 genes on either side, the full variable domain is SQTIHQWPATLVQPVGSPLSLECTVEGTSNPNLYWYRQAAGRGLQLLFYSVGIGQISSEVPQNLSASRPQDRQFILSSKKLLLSDSGFYLCALKYDRGGYTFGSGTRLTVV.